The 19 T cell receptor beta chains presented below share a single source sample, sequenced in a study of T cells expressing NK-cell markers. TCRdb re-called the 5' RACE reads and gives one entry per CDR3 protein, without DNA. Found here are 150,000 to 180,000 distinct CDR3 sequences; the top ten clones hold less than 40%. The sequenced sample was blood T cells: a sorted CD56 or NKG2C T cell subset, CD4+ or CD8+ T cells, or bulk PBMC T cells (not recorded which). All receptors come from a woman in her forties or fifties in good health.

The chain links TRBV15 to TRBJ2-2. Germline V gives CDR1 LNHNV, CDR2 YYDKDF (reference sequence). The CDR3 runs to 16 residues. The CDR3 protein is CATSSNLLDPTGELFF.

The CDR3 reads CASSLTGLAGGPGYNEQFF. This chain joins TRBV27 and TRBJ2-1; TCRdb gives TRBD2 as the D gene, but with no DNA this cannot be confirmed. From germline, CDR1 is MNHEY and CDR2 SMNVEV (reference sequence). This CDR3 contains 19 residues.

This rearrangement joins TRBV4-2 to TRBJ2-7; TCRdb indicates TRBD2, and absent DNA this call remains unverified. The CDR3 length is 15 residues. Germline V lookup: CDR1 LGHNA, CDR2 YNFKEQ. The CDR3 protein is CASSPLAGGGYEQYF.

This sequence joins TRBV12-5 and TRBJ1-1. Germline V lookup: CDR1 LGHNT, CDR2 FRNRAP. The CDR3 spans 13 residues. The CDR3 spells CASGPLMDTEAFF.

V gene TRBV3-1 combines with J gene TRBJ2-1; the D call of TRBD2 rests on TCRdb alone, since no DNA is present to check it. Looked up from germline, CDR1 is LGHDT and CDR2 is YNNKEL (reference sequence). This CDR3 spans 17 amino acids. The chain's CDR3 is CASSQGQIAGAYNEQFF.

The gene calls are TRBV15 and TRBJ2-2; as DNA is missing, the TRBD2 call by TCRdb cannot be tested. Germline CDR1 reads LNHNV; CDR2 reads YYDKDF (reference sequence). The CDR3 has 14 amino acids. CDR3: CATSKLGGDRELFF. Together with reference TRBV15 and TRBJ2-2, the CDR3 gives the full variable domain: DAMVIQNPRYQVTQFGKPVTLSCSQTLNHNVMYWYQQKSSQAPKLLFHYYDKDFNNEADTPDNFQSRRPNTSFCFLDIRSPGLGDTAMYLCATSKLGGDRELFFGEGSRLTVL.

CDR3 sequence: CASSVGYSSYNEQFF. The gene calls are TRBV6-4 and TRBJ2-1. The CDR3 is 15 amino acids. The germline V gene has CDR1 MRHNA and CDR2 SNTAGT.

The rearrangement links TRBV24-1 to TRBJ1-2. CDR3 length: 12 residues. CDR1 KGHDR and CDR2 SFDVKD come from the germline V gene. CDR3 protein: CATSVAGIGYTF.

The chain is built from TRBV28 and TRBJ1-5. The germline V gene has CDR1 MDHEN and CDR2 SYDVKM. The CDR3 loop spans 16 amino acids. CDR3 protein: CASSFRYRVGNQPQHF. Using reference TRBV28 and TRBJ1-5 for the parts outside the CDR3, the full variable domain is DVKVTQSSRYLVKRTGEKVFLECVQDMDHENMFWYRQDPGLGLRLIYFSYDVKMKEKGDIPEGYSVSREKKERFSLILESASTNQTSMYLCASSFRYRVGNQPQHFGDGTRLSIL.

This CDR3 reads CASSEGPGTLPQYF. The chain links TRBV25-1 to TRBJ2-5; the TCRdb call, TRBD1, lacks DNA for checking. Germline CDR1 and CDR2: MGHDK and SYGVNS. The CDR3 is made up of 14 amino acids.

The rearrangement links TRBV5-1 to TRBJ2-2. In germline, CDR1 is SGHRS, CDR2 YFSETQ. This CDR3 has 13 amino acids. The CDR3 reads CASSLEGNGELFF.

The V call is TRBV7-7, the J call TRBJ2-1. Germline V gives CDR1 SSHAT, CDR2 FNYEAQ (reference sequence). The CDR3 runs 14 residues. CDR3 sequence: CASSLEVGVTEQFF.

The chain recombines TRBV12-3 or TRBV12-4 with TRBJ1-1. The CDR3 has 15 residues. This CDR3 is CASSPGGRGGTEAFF.

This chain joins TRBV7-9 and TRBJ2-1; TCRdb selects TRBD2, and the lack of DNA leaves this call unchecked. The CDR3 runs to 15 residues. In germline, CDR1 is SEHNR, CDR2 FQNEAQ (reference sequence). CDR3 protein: CASSSPGTSGSQQFF.

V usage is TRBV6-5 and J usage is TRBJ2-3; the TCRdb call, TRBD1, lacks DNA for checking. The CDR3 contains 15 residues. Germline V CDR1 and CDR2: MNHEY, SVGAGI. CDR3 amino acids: CASTPGDSLTDTQYF.

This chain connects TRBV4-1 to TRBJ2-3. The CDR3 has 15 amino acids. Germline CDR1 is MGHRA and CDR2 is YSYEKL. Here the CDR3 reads CASSQSRIPTDTQYF.

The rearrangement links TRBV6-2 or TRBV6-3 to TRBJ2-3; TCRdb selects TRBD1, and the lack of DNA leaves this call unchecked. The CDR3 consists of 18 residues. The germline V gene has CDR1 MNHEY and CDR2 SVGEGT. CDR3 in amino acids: CASSYSNPGQESTDTQYF.

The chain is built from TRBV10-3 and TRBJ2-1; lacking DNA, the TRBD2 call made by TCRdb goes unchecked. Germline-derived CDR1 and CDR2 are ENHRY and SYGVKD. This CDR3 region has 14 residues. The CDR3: CAINDGRAFDEQFF.

CDR3 sequence: CASSLGWRVEGGEAGTEAFF. The chain couples TRBV11-2 to TRBJ1-1. This CDR3 comprises 20 residues. The V gene's germline CDR1 is SGHAT and CDR2 FQNNGV.